This entry concerns a single T cell receptor beta chain. Its antigen remains unknown. Arm-PCR of CDR3 regions and iRepertoire HTBI primers were used to build TCR beta libraries. TCRdb passed the multiplex PCR reads through MiXCR, listing each CDR3 protein once. The sample contains about 460,000 distinct CDR3 sequences, about 20% of which appear only once. Germline CDR1 SGHVS, CDR2 FNYEAQ. The CDR3 has 14 residues. Trimming took 4 bases from V and 5 from J; bases not matched to a gene: 8. Time point meaning: persistent/refractory GD, antithyroid drugs over 5 years with positive TRAb. TCR sequences were obtained from RNA taken from PBMCs. All patients originated from an endocrinology department located in Xi'an, China. This record comes from a study of regulatory T cells in long-lasting Graves disease. General study findings and limits: Exclusively peripheral blood, rather than thyroid tissue, was studied. Favored gene segments in persistent disease were TRBV28, TRBJ1-2 and TRBJ2-5.

The sequencing here drew on peripheral blood mononuclear cells (PBMCs), taken when the disease was refractory, from a patient treated with antithyroid drugs. This clonotype was obtained from a female donor with Graves disease. The chain joins TRBV7-6 to TRBJ2-7, with 7 bases fitting TRBD2. CDR3 DNA: TGTGCCAGCAGCTCCCGGGGGGTGGGCGACGAGCAGTACTTC. Translated, it gives CASSSRGVGDEQYF.